The 29 T cell receptor beta chains in this list originate from one sample, sequenced in a study of cytomegalovirus exposure and HLA in healthy donors. PCR amplification relied on 60 Vbeta primers (plus 13 Jbeta primers). Profiling relied on immunoSEQ multiplex PCR, and the TCRdb table lists in-frame clones only, not all of them. Of about 61,000 clones in the sample, roughly 90% were seen once. The specimen was PBMCs. These TCRs come from a man aged 25 to 40 in good health and CMV-seropositive.

The chain links TRBV28 to TRBJ1-2; 7 positions agree with TRBD1. Germline CDR1 and CDR2: MDHEN and SYDVKM. V lost 7 bases and J lost 2; bases outside the gene matches: 7. This CDR3 region has 14 residues. CDR3: CASTTGQTNYGYTF. In DNA form, the CDR3 reads TGTGCCAGCACCACGGGACAGACCAACTATGGCTACACCTTC.

The V and J genes are TRBV15 and TRBJ1-4; weak D call: TRBD1 (6 bases). CDR3 length: 15 residues. Germline assignment: CDR1 LNHNV and CDR2 YYDKDF (reference sequence). V was trimmed by 0 bases and J by 10 bases, leaving 15 bases between them. CDR3 sequence reads: CATSRDQDRTRKLFF. The CDR3 DNA reads TGTGCCACCAGCAGAGATCAGGACAGAACGAGAAAACTGTTTTTT.

This chain links TRBV28 with TRBJ2-7, with a tentative D call TRBD1 (6 bases). CDR1 and CDR2 from the germline V gene are MDHEN and SYDVKM. The CDR3 is 13 amino acids. The V gene lost 6 bases and the J gene lost 4 bases, with 13 bases spanning the gap. The CDR3 reads CASSFTGRYEQYF. CDR3 in DNA: TGTGCCAGCAGCTTTACAGGGCGATACGAGCAGTACTTC.

This clone was seen only once. The chain joins TRBV7-9 to TRBJ2-5; TRBD2 agrees at 7 bases. The end of the DNA aligns better with TRBJ2-7, so the J call may be wrong. CDR3 length equals 13 residues. From germline, CDR1 is SEHNR and CDR2 FQNEAQ (reference sequence). CDR3: CASRWGGLSEQYF. The CDR3 nucleotides read TGTGCCAGCAGGTGGGGGGGGTTGAGCGAGCAGTACTTC.

The chain carries TRBV21-1 and TRBJ2-1; no check of the table's D call, TRBD1, against the DNA was made. TRBV21-1 is classified as a pseudogene. CDR3 length: 13 residues. The CDR3 DNA reads TGTGCCAGCAGCAACCACAGGGATCCAGAGCAGTTCTTC. The encoded protein is CASSNHRDPEQFF.

The chain has TRBV30 and TRBJ1-1; perhaps TRBD1 as D (5 bases). In germline, CDR1 is GTSNPN, CDR2 SVGIG (reference sequence). V gave up 3 bases and J gave up 2 bases, with 16 bases separating them. The CDR3 extends over 15 amino acids. The CDR3 spells CAWRGKGWDNTEAFF. For the CDR3, the DNA is TGTGCCTGGAGAGGTAAGGGGTGGGATAACACTGAAGCTTTCTTT.

This clone was observed a few times. This chain connects TRBV6-6 to TRBJ1-1; D might be TRBD1 (5 bases). The length of the CDR3 is 13 residues. Trimming shortened V by 6 bases and J by 0 bases, and 8 bases separated the two germline ends. Germline CDR1 and CDR2: MNHNY and SVGAGI (reference sequence). CDR3 DNA: TGTGCCAGCAGCGGACAAATGAACACTGAAGCTTTCTTT. Its translation is CASSGQMNTEAFF.

This CDR3 is CASSLRGRSTEAFF. CDR3 coding DNA: TGTGCCAGCAGCCTCAGGGGGAGGAGCACTGAAGCTTTCTTT. The V and J genes are TRBV11-2 and TRBJ1-1, with 7 bases matching TRBD1. Trimming removed 5 bases from V and 4 bases from J; junction bases left unmatched: 7. The CDR3 extends over 14 amino acids. Germline V gene lookup returns CDR1 SGHAT and CDR2 FQNNGV.

The chain links TRBV2 to TRBJ1-1; D not certain. The CDR3 totals 14 residues. The germline gives CDR1 SNHLY, CDR2 FYNNEI. Trimming stripped 8 bases from V and 5 bases from J, with 18 bases between. CDR3 region: CASGLWTGWTEAFF. CDR3 sequence (DNA): TGTGCCAGCGGACTTTGGACGGGGTGGACTGAAGCTTTCTTT.

The rearrangement uses TRBV6-5 and TRBJ2-1; TRBD2 matches at 9 bases. The CDR3 is 15 residues long. In germline, CDR1 is MNHEY, CDR2 SVGAGI. V dropped 5 bases and J dropped 4; count of bases not matched to a gene: 6. In DNA, the CDR3 is TGTGCCAGCAGTCCGGGACTAGCTTTATACAATGAGCAGTTCTTC. Its translation: CASSPGLALYNEQFF.

J is TRBJ2-1 and V is TRBV6-1, with D uncertain. CDR3 length: 14 residues. Trimming left V 2 bases short and J 9 bases short, with 14 bases between. CDR1 and CDR2 (germline): MNHNS, SASEGT. The CDR3 DNA follows: TGTGCCAGCAGTGAAAAGCCTTGGAGCTCTGAGCAGTTCTTC. This gives the protein CASSEKPWSSEQFF.

The genes are TRBV28 and TRBJ1-4; TRBD1 aligns across 10 bases. V was pared by 8 bases and J by 5 bases, with 8 bases of the junction left unmatched. The germline V gene has CDR1 MDHEN and CDR2 SYDVKM. The CDR3 is 15 amino acids. CDR3 DNA: TGTGCCAGCTCCGGGACAGGGGCCTTGAATGAAAAACTGTTTTTT. The encoded protein is CASSGTGALNEKLFF.

The chain recombines TRBV2 with TRBJ1-1; D gene ambiguous. The germline gives CDR1 SNHLY, CDR2 FYNNEI. V lost 9 bases, J lost 9 bases, and 8 bases lay in between. The CDR3 has 9 amino acids. CDR3: CASGGKAFF. Here the CDR3 DNA reads TGTGCCAGTGGAGGTAAAGCTTTCTTT.

This clone was detected only once. The chain carries TRBV19 and TRBJ1-5; D not certain. CDR1 and CDR2 from the germline V gene are LNHDA and SQIVND (reference sequence). Trimming cost V 3 bases and J 1 base, with 7 bases left between them. The CDR3 spans 14 residues. In DNA, the CDR3 is TGTGCCAGTAGTATCGACTTGAGCAATCAGCCCCAGCATTTT. This translates into CASSIDLSNQPQHF. The full variable domain, with the rest looked up from reference TRBV19 and TRBJ1-5, is DGGITQSPKYLFRKEGQNVTLSCEQNLNHDAMYWYRQDPGQGLRLIYYSQIVNDFQKGDIAEGYSVSREKKESFPLTVTSAQKNPTAFYLCASSIDLSNQPQHFGDGTRLSIL.

The gene calls are TRBV19 and TRBJ1-2, with 9 bases aligning to TRBD1. This CDR3 contains 13 residues. Per germline, CDR1 LNHDA and CDR2 SQIVND (reference sequence). The V gene end was trimmed by 5 bases and the J gene end by 4 bases; junction bases not matched to a gene: 2. The CDR3 DNA reads as TGTGCCAGTAGTCCGGACAGGGGCTATGGCTACACCTTC. Translating it yields CASSPDRGYGYTF.

The genes are TRBV5-1 and TRBJ2-5; perhaps TRBD2 as D (5 bases). The CDR3 has 14 amino acids. V lost 1 base to trimming and J lost 2 bases, with 9 bases between them. Germline assignment: CDR1 SGHRS and CDR2 YFSETQ. CDR3 residues: CASSLPGYQETQYF. The CDR3 DNA is TGCGCCAGCAGCTTGCCGGGATATCAAGAGACCCAGTACTTC.

The chain joins TRBV9 to TRBJ2-7, with 7 bases matching TRBD2. The CDR3 is 16 residues long. CDR1 SGDLS and CDR2 YYNGEE come from the germline V gene. Unmatched junction bases numbered 6, after V lost 0 bases and J lost 0 bases. As DNA, the CDR3 is TGTGCCAGCAGCGTAGTCCCTAGCGGTAGCTCCTACGAGCAGTACTTC. Translating gives CASSVVPSGSSYEQYF.

V gene TRBV7-2 combines with J gene TRBJ1-3, with 7 bases fitting TRBD1. The junction had 6 bases not matched to a gene; V was cut back by 5 bases and J by 2 bases. This CDR3 is 15 amino acids long. The germline V gene has CDR1 SGHTA and CDR2 FQGNSA. The CDR3 loop is CASSLRGFPGNTIYF. Written as DNA, the CDR3 is TGTGCCAGCAGCCTCAGGGGGTTCCCTGGAAACACCATATATTTT.

This clone was recorded once. The chain joins TRBV2 to TRBJ1-1; weak D call: TRBD1 (5 bases). V shed 4 bases and J shed 5 bases, with 11 bases lying between them. Per the germline V gene, CDR1 is SNHLY and CDR2 is FYNNEI. This CDR3 spans 13 amino acids. CDR3: CASSVGGETEAFF. For the CDR3, the DNA is TGTGCCAGCAGTGTGGGGGGAGAAACTGAAGCTTTCTTT. The complete variable domain, with remaining parts taken from reference TRBV2 and TRBJ1-1, reads EPEVTQTPSHQVTQMGQEVILRCVPISNHLYFYWYRQILGQKVEFLVSFYNNEISEKSEIFDDQFSVERPDGSNFTLKIRSTKLEDSAMYFCASSVGGETEAFFGQGTRLTVV.

The chain joins TRBV10-3 to TRBJ2-5, with a tentative D call TRBD2 (6 bases). The J call may be faulty, since TRBJ2-7 better matches the DNA end. In germline, CDR1 is ENHRY, CDR2 SYGVKD. The CDR3 loop spans 12 amino acids. CDR3 sequence: CATGTSSYEQYF. CDR3 nucleotides: TGTGCCACCGGGACTTCTTCCTACGAGCAGTACTTC.

The rearrangement uses TRBV28 and TRBJ2-4; 9 nucleotides line up with TRBD2. Trimming removed 3 bases from V and 10 bases from J; junction bases left unmatched: 10. The CDR3 spans 15 residues. CDR1 is MDHEN, CDR2 SYDVKM, per germline. CDR3 DNA: TGTGCCAGCAGTTTTTTAGCGGGAGAACGGGGGATTCAGTACTTC. As protein: CASSFLAGERGIQYF.

V gene TRBV6-6 combines with J gene TRBJ1-2; possibly TRBD1 for D (5 bases). The CDR3 extends over 14 amino acids. Germline CDR1 and CDR2: MNHNY and SVGAGI (reference sequence). V dropped 0 bases and J dropped 8 bases, with 13 bases sitting between them. The CDR3 protein is CASSYSQGPLGYTF. CDR3 nucleotide sequence: TGTGCCAGCAGTTACTCTCAGGGCCCCCTCGGCTACACCTTC.

J is TRBJ1-3 and V is TRBV28, with 7 bases identical to TRBD1. Germline lookup yields CDR1 MDHEN and CDR2 SYDVKM. The CDR3 loop spans 15 amino acids. V shed 6 bases and J 2 bases; nucleotides not matched to a gene: 7. The CDR3 DNA is TGTGCCAGCAGCGTAATGGGGACAGCTGGAAACACCATATATTTT. Its protein is CASSVMGTAGNTIYF.

Note on this clone: At one boundary the junction diverges from the germline segment, which might be a read error. Other DNA variants within this sample encode the same CDR3. The rearrangement joins TRBV6-5 to TRBJ2-7, with D possibly matching TRBD2 (5 bases). The CDR3 is 11 residues long. Germline assignment: CDR1 MNHEY and CDR2 SVGAGI. The CDR3 reads CASSRLFEQYF. In nucleotides, the CDR3 is TGCGCCAGCAGTCGACTATTCGAGCAGTACTTC.

The chain joins TRBV6-1 to TRBJ2-5; 7 bases align to TRBD1. The V gene end was trimmed by 6 bases and the J gene end by 1 base; junction bases not matched to a gene: 2. The germline CDR1 and CDR2 sequences are MNHNS and SASEGT. The CDR3 covers 13 residues. The CDR3 loop is CASRGQVQETQYF. DNA for the CDR3: TGTGCCAGCAGAGGACAGGTCCAAGAGACCCAGTACTTC.

This clone is deemed medium-sized. Other DNA variants within this sample encode the same CDR3. The chain joins TRBV29-1 to TRBJ1-1; D is possibly TRBD1 (6 bases). Trimming removed 7 bases from V and 7 bases from J, with 16 bases in between. This CDR3 has 12 amino acids. The V gene's germline CDR1 is SQVTM and CDR2 ANQGSEA. CDR3 sequence reads: CSAVGGAGEAFF. CDR3 coding DNA: TGCAGCGCAGTCGGGGGGGCGGGTGAAGCTTTCTTT. Together with reference TRBV29-1 and TRBJ1-1, the CDR3 gives the full variable domain: SAVISQKPSRDICQRGTSLTIQCQVDSQVTMMFWYRQQPGQSLTLIATANQGSEATYESGFVIDKFPISRPNLTFSTLTVSNMSPEDSSIYLCSAVGGAGEAFFGQGTRLTVV.

About this clone itself: At one end the junction does not follow the germline gene, possibly because of a read error. The chain has TRBV7-7 and TRBJ2-5; 8 positions agree with TRBD1. The closer fit of TRBJ2-7 to the DNA end suggests the J call may be wrong. Germline CDR1 SSHAT, CDR2 FNYEAQ (reference sequence). The CDR3 extends over 15 amino acids. The CDR3 region has the DNA TGTGCTAGCAGCTTCGGGACAGGCCGCATCTACGAGCAGTACTTC. Encoded protein: CASSFGTGRIYEQYF.

This clone is a singleton in its sample. V is TRBV7-8 and J is TRBJ1-2, with 8 bases aligning to TRBD1. This CDR3 has 18 amino acids. V shed 5 bases and J 1 base; nucleotides not matched to a gene: 15. CDR1 and CDR2 (germline): SGHVS, FQNEAQ. The CDR3 sequence: CASSARQGLFNLNYGYTF. As DNA, the CDR3 is TGTGCCAGCAGCGCGAGACAGGGGCTCTTCAACCTTAACTATGGCTACACCTTC.

This clone was seen a few times. V is TRBV2 and J is TRBJ1-5; D may be TRBD1 (6 bases). The V end lost 3 bases, the J end lost 7 bases, and 13 bases lay between the germline ends. CDR1 and CDR2 (germline): SNHLY, FYNNEI. This CDR3 comprises 14 residues. CDR3 DNA sequence: TGTGCCAGCAGTGACGGGGGGGCAGGACAGCCCCAGCATTTT. This gives the protein CASSDGGAGQPQHF.